This T cell receptor beta chain was recovered during a study of post-analysis software for immune sequencing data. Overall study: Progressive-relapsing, secondary progressive and relapsing-remitting multiple sclerosis were among the disease courses included.

Findings of the study overall: Included in a set of five TRBV segments more frequent in patients than controls were TRBV5-6, TRBV5-1 and TRBV20-1. Samples made in the same batch grouped tightly together by F measure. Among multiple sclerosis patients, normalized Chao1 diversity was significantly below that of controls.

The library was made from cDNA and included unique molecular identifiers. T cells, about 0.85 to 11 million of them, yielded roughly 0.5 million cDNA molecules. From the PCR reads, TCRdb called clonotypes with MiXCR, one entry per CDR3 protein. Among 350,000 to 500,000 distinct CDR3 sequences listed, 35% to 45% were seen once. CDR1 is SGHKS and CDR2 is YYEKEE in the germline V gene (reference sequence). The CDR3 has 14 residues. For this clonotype: Its antigen is still unknown.

The sequencing input was blood. The receptor's source is a girl between 2 and 10 years old with multiple sclerosis. The rearrangement joins TRBV5-5 to TRBJ2-5; TRBD2 aligns across 8 bases. The J call may be incorrect, as the DNA end agrees better with TRBJ2-7. The CDR3 coding sequence is TGTGCCAGCAGCTTTCGGGGACTAGATAACGAGCAGTACTTC. This codes for CASSFRGLDNEQYF.